This T cell receptor beta chain was sequenced during a study of cytomegalovirus exposure and HLA in healthy donors. This clone has just a few counts. Its antigen is currently unknown. This CDR3 is built from 11 residues. The germline V gene has CDR1 LGHNA and CDR2 YNFKEQ. The germline V and J ends were trimmed by 8 bases and 7 bases, with 10 bases remaining between them. Study-level findings and limits: Beyond CMV serostatus, there was no information to go on about immune exposure.

PCR was performed using 60 Vbeta and 13 Jbeta primers. Profiled with immunoSEQ multiplex PCR; TCRdb holds only in-frame clones, not every one. The table shows approximately 100,000 clones, with roughly 77% occurring only once. Sequencing used PBMCs. V usage is TRBV4-2 and J usage is TRBJ2-3; perhaps TRBD2 as D (6 bases). The clonotype comes from a middle-aged man in good health and CMV-seronegative. The CDR3 protein is CASGTGYTQYF. The DNA of the CDR3 is TGTGCCAGCGGGACTGGGTATACGCAGTATTTT.